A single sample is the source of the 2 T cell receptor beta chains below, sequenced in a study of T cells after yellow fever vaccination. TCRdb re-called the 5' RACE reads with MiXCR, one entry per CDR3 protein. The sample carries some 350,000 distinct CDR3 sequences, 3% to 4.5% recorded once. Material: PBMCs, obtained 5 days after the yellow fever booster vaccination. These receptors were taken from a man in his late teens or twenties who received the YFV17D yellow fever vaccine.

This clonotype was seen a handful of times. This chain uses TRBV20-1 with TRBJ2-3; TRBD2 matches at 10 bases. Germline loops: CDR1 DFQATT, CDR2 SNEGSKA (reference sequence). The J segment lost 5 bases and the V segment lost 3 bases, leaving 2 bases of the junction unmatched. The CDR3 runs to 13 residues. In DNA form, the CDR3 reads TGCAGTGCTAGTAGCGGGGGGTTAGATACGCAGTATTTT. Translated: CSASSGGLDTQYF.

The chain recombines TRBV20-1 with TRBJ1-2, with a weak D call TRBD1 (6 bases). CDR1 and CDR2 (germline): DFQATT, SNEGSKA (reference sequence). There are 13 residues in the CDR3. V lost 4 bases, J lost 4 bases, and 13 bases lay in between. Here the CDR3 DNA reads TGCAGTGCTAACACAGGGTTAGGCTATGGCTACACCTTC. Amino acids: CSANTGLGYGYTF.